This is a list of T cell receptor beta chains from one sample in a study of shared clonotypes between healthy human individuals. Measured with immunoSEQ multiplex PCR; TCRdb has only the in-frame clones, and not every one. The sample consists of millions of clones, approximately 94% of them appearing once. The source material was naive CD8+ T cells from PBMCs. Every receptor here comes from a man aged 18 to 35 in good health. Some clones in this sample may be carry-over from other donors' samples. Each CDR3 is given with its conserved first and last residue. Clone size, where shown, is once, few, many, or a class for clones that have expanded.

NA 18 TRBV7-9 CASSPPGTSGRGPGELFF
NA 14 TRBV6-5 CASSYGGWGDEQFF
NA 18 TRBV5-1 CASSLLAGGPSGTGELFF
NA 15 TRBV9 CASSGAGTGAHEQYF
NA 14 TRBV9 CASSVGTRYNEQFF
NA 17 TRBV4-3 CASSQDPLAGAGDEQFF
NA 17 TRBV7-9 CASNQGGVHPLYNEQFF
NA 15 TRBV4-3 CASSQSGNSYNEQFF
NA 13 TRBV28 CASRPAGGGEQFF
NA 17 TRBV15 CATSREVGGGPLPEAFF
NA 14 TRBV27 CASRADRGNYEQYF
NA 15 TRBV2 CASSEQGAIQETQYF
once 11 TRBV2 CASDSGGLADF
NA 15 TRBV9 CASSVFLRGDTEAFF
NA 15 TRBV15 CATSLKSGPNEKLFF
NA 14 TRBV14 CASSELAGDNEQFF
NA 14 TRBV27 CASSPGLVPYEQYF
NA 14 TRBV5-6 CASSLGESGNTIYF
NA 13 TRBV28 CASLGDSPYEQYF
NA 15 TRBV28 CASSFWRQDHNEQFF
NA 14 TRBV29-1 CGGSASGRKDEQFF
NA 17 TRBV5-4 CASSLARTSGALNEQFF
NA 17 TRBV15 CATSRDQGGVNWQPQHF
NA 16 TRBV9 CASSSRLAGAHNEQFF
NA 15 TRBV9 CASSASRGGGYGYTF
once 15 TRBV6-4 CASSADRGLYNEQFF
NA 15 TRBV9 CASSVASRVNYGYTF
NA 12 TRBV5-6 CASSLGGYEQYF
NA 15 TRBV2 CASMKGHDFNYGYTF
NA 16 TRBV5-1 CASSQRVAGYSYEQYF
NA 14 TRBV30 CASIAGGRAGELFF
once 14 TRBV6-1 CASSGKGRVNGYTF
NA 14 TRBV9 CASSVATGLNEQFF
NA 13 TRBV29-1 CSAQISGANVLTF
NA 20 TRBV27 CASSSTPGTGVLLAKNIQYF
NA 22 TRBV1 CTSNFPGTSGAGQNETQETQYF
NA 12 TRBV10-3 CATPGQNNEQFF
NA 15 TRBV27 CASSLLGGVSYEQYF
NA 13 TRBV27 CASSFAGPGEQYF
NA 17 TRBV7-6 CASSLLAGGRGTDTQYF
NA 16 TRBV7-9 CASSLGASSLEKTQYF
NA 12 TRBV2 CATTGGSYEQYF
NA 15 TRBV2 CASREGLATTYEQYF
NA 16 TRBV5-6 CASSASLGGHHTEAFF
NA 14 TRBV5-4 CASERTSGDNEQFF
NA 16 TRBV6-1 CASSEVEGLPGDEQYF
NA 18 TRBV28 CASSLFTRLAGGGETQYF